What follows are 14 T cell receptor beta chains derived from one specimen sequenced in a study of early T cells in non-severe SARS-CoV-2 infection. TCRdb re-analysed the 5' RACE reads in MiXCR, keeping a single row per CDR3 protein. In the table there are about 83,000 distinct CDR3 sequences, under 11% of which are singletons. Sequencing was performed on whole blood, taken at baseline. Source of these receptors: an adult who was a healthcare worker with PCR-confirmed SARS-CoV-2 infection or an uninfected control (not recorded which).

This clonotype was seen more than once but under ten times. The chain links TRBV18 to TRBJ2-1; 15 nucleotides agree with TRBD2. Trimming removed 6 bases from V and 7 bases from J; junction bases left unmatched: 10. The CDR3 extends over 17 amino acids. Germline CDR1 is KGHSH and CDR2 is LQKENI. The CDR3 DNA follows: TGTGCCAGCTCCCCAGGACTAGCGGGAGGGCCGGGTAATGAGCAGTTCTTC. Encoded protein: CASSPGLAGGPGNEQFF. The complete variable domain, with remaining parts taken from reference TRBV18 and TRBJ2-1, reads NAGVMQNPRHLVRRRGQEARLRCSPMKGHSHVYWYRQLPEEGLKFMVYLQKENIIDESGMPKERFSAEFPKEGPSILRIQQVVRGDSAAYFCASSPGLAGGPGNEQFFGPGTRLTVL.

Many counts were recorded for this clonotype. The chain links TRBV20-1 to TRBJ1-4; D remains unclear. Trimming shortened V by 3 bases and J by 0 bases, and 11 bases separated the two germline ends. The CDR3 covers 15 residues. Germline values: CDR1 DFQATT, CDR2 SNEGSKA (reference sequence). In nucleotides, the CDR3 is TGCAGTGCTAGGAAGAGCACTGCAACTAATGAAAAACTGTTTTTT. Translation gives CSARKSTATNEKLFF.

CDR3 amino acids: CASSISSGNTQYF. The CDR3 DNA sequence: TGTGCCAGTAGTATCTCTAGCGGCAATACGCAGTATTTT. V gene TRBV19 combines with J gene TRBJ2-3; 7 bases are a match to TRBD2. The CDR3 contains 13 residues. Looked up from germline, CDR1 is LNHDA and CDR2 is SQIVND (reference sequence). V was clipped by 3 bases and J by 7 bases; unmatched bases: 4.

This chain links TRBV7-9 with TRBJ2-1; D perhaps matches TRBD1 (6 bases). This CDR3 has 15 amino acids. In germline, CDR1 is SEHNR, CDR2 FQNEAQ (reference sequence). V was pared by 5 bases and J by 5 bases, with 16 bases between. The CDR3 DNA reads TGTGCCAGCAGCCCCAGCCAGGGGTTCCACAATGAGCAGTTCTTC. It codes for CASSPSQGFHNEQFF.

This clonotype has only a few counts. The chain has TRBV6-5 and TRBJ1-2; D is uncertain. Germline loops: CDR1 MNHEY, CDR2 SVGAGI. The CDR3 covers 15 residues. V lost 0 bases to trimming and J lost 2 bases, with 10 bases between them. In DNA, the CDR3 is TGTGCCAGCAGTTACTCGATGGGCGACAACTATGGCTACACCTTC. It translates to CASSYSMGDNYGYTF.

This clonotype has at least ten counts. This rearrangement joins TRBV28 to TRBJ2-7; D gene unclear. Germline V CDR1 and CDR2: MDHEN, SYDVKM. The germline V and J ends were trimmed by 3 bases and 3 bases, with 12 bases remaining between them. CDR3 length: 14 residues. The CDR3 region has the DNA TGTGCCAGCAGTTTTTTGGGCCCGAGCTACGAGCAGTACTTC. Protein sequence: CASSFLGPSYEQYF.

This clonotype has ten or more counts. This rearrangement joins TRBV27 to TRBJ2-5; 11 bases fit TRBD1. Per the germline V gene, CDR1 is MNHEY and CDR2 is SMNVEV (reference sequence). The CDR3 totals 13 residues. Trimming at V came to 8 bases and at J to 5 bases, leaving 4 bases not matched to a gene. CDR3: CASGQGALETQYF. In DNA form, the CDR3 reads TGTGCCAGCGGACAGGGGGCTTTGGAGACCCAGTACTTC.

The sample holds many counts of this clonotype. This chain uses TRBV28 with TRBJ2-7, with D maybe TRBD2 (6 bases). Germline lookup yields CDR1 MDHEN and CDR2 SYDVKM. The CDR3 runs 12 residues. Trimming pared 4 bases from V and 4 bases from J, leaving 8 bases between. DNA for the CDR3: TGTGCCAGCAGTTACGGGAGTTACGAGCAGTACTTC. Encoded protein: CASSYGSYEQYF.

This clonotype came up a few times. This sequence joins TRBV2 and TRBJ1-4; 10 bases align to TRBD1. The CDR3 loop spans 16 amino acids. Looked up from germline, CDR1 is SNHLY and CDR2 is FYNNEI. The junction had 11 bases not matched to a gene; V was cut back by 7 bases and J by 6 bases. In DNA, the CDR3 is TGTGCCAGCATCGCGGGACAGGGGCCATGGGATGAAAAACTGTTTTTT. It is translated as CASIAGQGPWDEKLFF.

This clonotype was seen repeatedly, ten times or more. The chain carries TRBV6-6 and TRBJ2-1; D may be TRBD2 (6 bases). Germline V gives CDR1 MNHNY, CDR2 SVGAGI (reference sequence). The CDR3 runs to 15 residues. V was shortened by 6 bases and J by 4 bases, with 16 bases between the two germline ends. The CDR3 coding sequence is TGTGCCAGCAGACCGGGGAGCGGGCAGTACAATGAGCAGTTCTTC. This codes for CASRPGSGQYNEQFF.

This clonotype was found many times. The chain links TRBV27 to TRBJ1-3, with D possibly matching TRBD1 (5 bases). The CDR3 has 17 residues. CDR1 is MNHEY, CDR2 SMNVEV, per germline (reference sequence). The V gene lost 0 bases and the J gene lost 0 bases, with 12 bases spanning the gap. This CDR3 reads CASSLSTYGGSGNTIYF. The CDR3 DNA is TGTGCCAGCAGTTTATCGACTTATGGGGGCTCTGGAAACACCATATATTTT.

Notes on this clonotype: This may be a read error: a much more frequent sequence differs by one nucleotide. The chain recombines TRBV5-4 with TRBJ2-7, with 7 bases identical to TRBD1. The CDR3 runs 12 residues. Germline V lookup: CDR1 SGHNT, CDR2 YYREEE (reference sequence). The CDR3: CASSLGDSASHF. In DNA, the CDR3 is TGTGCCAGCAGCTTGGGGGACAGCGCTTCGCACTTC.

This clonotype occurred a few times. This chain joins TRBV20-1 and TRBJ1-5, with D perhaps TRBD1 (5 bases). This CDR3 comprises 14 residues. The germline V gene encodes CDR1 DFQATT and CDR2 SNEGSKA (reference sequence). Trimming left V 6 bases short and J 1 base short, with 13 bases between. CDR3 loop: CSAQRGVSNQPQHF. The CDR3 DNA reads TGCAGTGCCCAGCGGGGGGTAAGCAATCAGCCCCAGCATTTT.

V is TRBV12-3 or TRBV12-4 and J is TRBJ2-2, with no clear D. The CDR3 runs to 12 residues. The V and J ends lost 8 bases and 0 bases respectively, with 4 bases between them. CDR3 region: CASEANTGELFF. The CDR3 nucleotides are TGTGCCAGCGAAGCGAACACCGGGGAGCTGTTTTTT.